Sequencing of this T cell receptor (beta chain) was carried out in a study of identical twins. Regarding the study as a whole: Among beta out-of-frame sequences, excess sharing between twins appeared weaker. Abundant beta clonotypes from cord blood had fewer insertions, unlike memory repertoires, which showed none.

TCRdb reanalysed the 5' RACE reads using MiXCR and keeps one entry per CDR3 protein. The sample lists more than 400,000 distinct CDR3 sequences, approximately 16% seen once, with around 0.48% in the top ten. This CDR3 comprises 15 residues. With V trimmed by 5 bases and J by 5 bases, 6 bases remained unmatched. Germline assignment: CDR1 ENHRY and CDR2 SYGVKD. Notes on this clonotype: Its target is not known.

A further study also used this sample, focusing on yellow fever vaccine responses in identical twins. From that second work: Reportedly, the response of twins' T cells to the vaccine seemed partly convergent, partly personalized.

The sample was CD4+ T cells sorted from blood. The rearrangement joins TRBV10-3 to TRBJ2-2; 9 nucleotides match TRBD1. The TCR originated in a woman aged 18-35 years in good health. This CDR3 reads CAISLGTGRTGELFF. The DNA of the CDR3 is TGTGCCATCAGTCTTGGGACAGGGCGGACCGGGGAGCTGTTTTTT.